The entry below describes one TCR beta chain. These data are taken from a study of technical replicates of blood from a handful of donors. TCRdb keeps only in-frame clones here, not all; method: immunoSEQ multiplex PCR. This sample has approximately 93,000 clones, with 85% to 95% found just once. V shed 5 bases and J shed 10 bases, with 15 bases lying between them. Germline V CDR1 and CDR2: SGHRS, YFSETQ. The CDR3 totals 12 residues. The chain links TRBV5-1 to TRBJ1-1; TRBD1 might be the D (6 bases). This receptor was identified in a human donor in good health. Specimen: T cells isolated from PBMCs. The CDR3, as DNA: TGCGCCAGCAGGACTACAGGGAAAAGAGCTTTCTTT. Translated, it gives CASRTTGKRAFF.